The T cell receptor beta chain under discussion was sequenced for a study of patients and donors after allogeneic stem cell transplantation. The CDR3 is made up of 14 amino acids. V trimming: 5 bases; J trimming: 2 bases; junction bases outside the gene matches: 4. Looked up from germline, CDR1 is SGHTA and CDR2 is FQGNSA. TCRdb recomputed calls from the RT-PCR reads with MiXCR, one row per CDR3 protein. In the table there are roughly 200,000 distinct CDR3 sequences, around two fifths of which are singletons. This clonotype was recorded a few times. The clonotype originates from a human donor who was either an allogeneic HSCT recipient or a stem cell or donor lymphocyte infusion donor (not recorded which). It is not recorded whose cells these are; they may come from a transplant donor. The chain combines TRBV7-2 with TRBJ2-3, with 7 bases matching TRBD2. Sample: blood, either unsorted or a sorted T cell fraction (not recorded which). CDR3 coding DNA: TGTGCCAGCAGCCAGACTAGCTACACAGATACGCAGTATTTT. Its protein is CASSQTSYTDTQYF.